Listed here is a single TCR beta chain. Between the trimmed V and J ends, which lost 3 bases and 4 bases, there was a span of 13 bases. CDR1 is MNHEY and CDR2 is SMNVEV in the germline V gene (reference sequence). The length of the CDR3 is 14 residues. Profiling relied on immunoSEQ multiplex PCR, and the TCRdb table lists in-frame clones only, not all of them. Here the sample spans approximately 89,000 clones, about 94% being singletons. This record belongs to a study of T cell changes during pregnancy in multiple sclerosis. This specimen was peripheral blood, taken in the third trimester of pregnancy. This sequence was found in a female donor with multiple sclerosis, enrolled in a pregnancy study. This chain links TRBV27 with TRBJ2-7; D is perhaps TRBD2 (6 bases). The CDR3 loop is CASSFLAELYEQYF. The CDR3 DNA reads as TGTGCCAGCAGTTTTTTAGCGGAGCTTTACGAGCAGTACTTC.